A single sample is the source of the 3 T cell receptor beta chains below, sequenced in a study of T cells in Graves' hyperthyroidism and ophthalmopathy. Regions amplified from RNA transcripts were the TCR beta CDR3 regions. The TCR CDR3 first-round RT-PCR relied on the HTBI primer set. A single record per CDR3 protein comes from TCRdb applying MiXCR to the multiplex PCR reads. Of roughly 290,000 distinct CDR3 sequences in the sample, roughly 13% were seen once. Sequenced: blood. The receptors were sampled from a woman aged 40 to 49 with Graves' hyperthyroidism.

The genes are TRBV28 and TRBJ2-5; TRBD1 might be the D (6 bases). The CDR3 runs to 17 residues. The V end lost 7 bases, the J end lost 1 base, and 22 bases lay between the germline ends. In germline, CDR1 is MDHEN, CDR2 SYDVKM. The CDR3 DNA reads TGTGCCAGCACCAGTCCCACCAGGGCAGGGGCCCAAGAGACCCAGTACTTC. It yields the protein CASTSPTRAGAQETQYF.

This rearrangement joins TRBV27 to TRBJ2-5; the D gene could be TRBD1 or TRBD2 (6 bases each). The CDR3 has 12 residues. CDR1 and CDR2 (germline): MNHEY, SMNVEV (reference sequence). V was trimmed by 5 bases and J by 13 bases, leaving 17 bases between them. For the CDR3, the DNA is TGTGCCAGCAGTCCCAAGGGGGGATTGACGTACTTC. This translates into CASSPKGGLTYF.

This clonotype occurred a few times. The genes are TRBV2 and TRBJ1-5; D is unresolved. The germline gives CDR1 SNHLY, CDR2 FYNNEI. V shed 4 bases and J shed 7 bases, with 11 bases lying between them. The CDR3 runs to 13 residues. The CDR3 protein is CASSGWREQPQHF. The CDR3, as DNA: TGTGCCAGCAGTGGCTGGAGGGAGCAGCCCCAGCATTTT.